The 30 T cell receptor beta chains reported below all come from one sample, sequenced in a study of blood T cell repertoires in COVID-19. The data were produced by immunoSEQ multiplex PCR, yet TCRdb's version contains in-frame clones alone and is incomplete. The sample lists 150,000 to 200,000 clones, roughly four fifths seen once, with 20% to 25% in the top ten. The sequencing sample was made of peripheral blood. These receptors were taken from an elderly woman with acute or convalescent COVID-19.

The chain has TRBV10-1 and TRBJ2-1, with D possibly TRBD1 on 6 matching bases. Trimming removed 0 bases from V and 10 bases from J, with 16 bases in between. The CDR3 sequence is 15 residues long. CDR1 is WNHNN, CDR2 SYGVQD, per germline (reference sequence). The CDR3 loop is CASSESGAGTWEQFF. CDR3 DNA sequence: TGCGCCAGCAGTGAGTCGGGGGCGGGCACGTGGGAGCAGTTCTTC.

V gene TRBV5-6 combines with J gene TRBJ2-1; 10 bases match TRBD2. Trimming took 2 bases from V and 8 from J; bases not matched to a gene: 10. The CDR3 spans 16 residues. CDR1 and CDR2 from the germline V gene are SGHDT and YYEEEE. Here the CDR3 DNA reads TGTGCCAGCAGCTTCACCCTAAGCGGGAGGGCCGATGAGCAGTTCTTC. It is translated as CASSFTLSGRADEQFF.

This rearrangement joins TRBV5-4 to TRBJ2-1; the match to TRBD2 covers 9 bases. Per germline, CDR1 SGHNT and CDR2 YYREEE (reference sequence). J lost 5 bases, V lost 4 bases, and 10 bases had no gene match. The CDR3 has 16 residues. Here the CDR3 DNA reads TGTGCCAGCAGCCCGGAACTAGCGGGCCCAAACAATGAGCAGTTCTTC. Translating it yields CASSPELAGPNNEQFF.

The rearrangement links TRBV6-6 to TRBJ1-5; D remains unclear. Germline V gene sequence: CDR1 MNHNY, CDR2 SVGAGI (reference sequence). The ends were cut back, 5 bases at V and 2 bases at J, with 22 bases in the middle. This CDR3 has 18 amino acids. CDR3 region: CASSPRPGASTGNQPQHF. CDR3 DNA: TGTGCCAGCAGTCCCAGGCCGGGAGCCAGTACGGGCAATCAGCCCCAGCATTTT.

The rearrangement joins TRBV20-1 to TRBJ1-2; tentative D call: TRBD1 (5 bases). The germline V and J ends were trimmed by 3 bases and 3 bases, with 17 bases remaining between them. The V gene's germline CDR1 is DFQATT and CDR2 SNEGSKA (reference sequence). The CDR3 contains 15 residues. CDR3 DNA: TGCAGTGCTAGTAACCCCAGGGAAGGGGACTATGGCTACACCTTC. It specifies CSASNPREGDYGYTF.

This rearrangement joins TRBV7-9 to TRBJ2-2; possible D gene TRBD1, 5 bases. V was pared by 1 base and J by 2 bases, with 8 bases between. The germline V gene has CDR1 SEHNR and CDR2 FQNEAQ (reference sequence). The CDR3 extends over 15 amino acids. The CDR3 loop is CASSLGGGNTGELFF. The CDR3 nucleotides read TGTGCCAGCAGCTTAGGGGGCGGCAACACCGGGGAGCTGTTTTTT.

This clone was seen a few times. The chain couples TRBV19 to TRBJ2-1; D may be TRBD1 (6 bases). The V and J ends lost 3 bases and 0 bases respectively, with 9 bases between them. The CDR3 extends over 15 amino acids. CDR1 is LNHDA and CDR2 is SQIVND in the germline V gene (reference sequence). Here the CDR3 DNA reads TGTGCCAGTAGTATCACAGGGAGCTCCTACAATGAGCAGTTCTTC. This encodes CASSITGSSYNEQFF.

The chain uses TRBV18 and TRBJ1-1, with 9 bases matching TRBD1. V was pared by 3 bases and J by 7 bases, with 9 bases of the junction left unmatched. This CDR3 region has 15 residues. CDR1 is KGHSH and CDR2 is LQKENI in the germline V gene. This CDR3 is CASSPATGGIGEAFF. CDR3 nucleotide sequence: TGTGCCAGCTCACCCGCGACAGGGGGGATTGGTGAAGCTTTCTTT.

This sequence joins TRBV2 and TRBJ2-3; 7 nucleotides match TRBD1. The CDR3 loop spans 14 amino acids. V lost 5 bases, J lost 1 base, and 3 bases stayed unmatched. CDR1 and CDR2 from the germline V gene are SNHLY and FYNNEI. The CDR3 coding sequence is TGTGCCAGCAGTAGACAGGGAGGCACAGATACGCAGTATTTT. Translation gives CASSRQGGTDTQYF.

This clone was seen repeatedly, ten times or more. This sample includes further DNA sequences coding for the same CDR3. The chain has TRBV10-3 and TRBJ1-1; 8 bases line up with TRBD1. This CDR3 region has 12 residues. The germline V gene encodes CDR1 ENHRY and CDR2 SYGVKD. The ends lost 8 bases at V and 4 bases at J; junction bases unmatched: 3. The CDR3 is CAIGQGGTEAFF. CDR3 in DNA: TGTGCCATCGGACAGGGTGGCACTGAAGCTTTCTTT.

The chain combines TRBV2 with TRBJ1-4; D not resolved. Germline V gene data show CDR1 as SNHLY and CDR2 as FYNNEI. V lost 5 bases and J lost 8, with 12 bases in between. CDR3 length: 13 amino acids. The CDR3 loop is CASSTNREEKLFF. The CDR3 nucleotides read TGTGCCAGCAGTACCAACCGGGAAGAAAAACTGTTTTTT.

The chain employs TRBV3-1 (or the pseudogene TRBV3-2) and TRBJ1-4; tentative D call: TRBD1 (5 bases). V shed 0 bases and J shed 8 bases, with 13 bases lying between them. CDR1 is LGHDT and CDR2 is YNNKEL in the germline V gene (reference sequence). This CDR3 is built from 15 residues. The CDR3 spells CASSQDSRGGEKLFF. In DNA form, the CDR3 reads TGTGCCAGCAGCCAAGATTCAAGGGGTGGGGAAAAACTGTTTTTT.

The rearrangement links TRBV30 to TRBJ1-3; D unclear. CDR1 and CDR2 (germline): GTSNPN, SVGIG (reference sequence). The CDR3 is 15 residues long. V lost 1 base and J 2 bases, leaving 12 bases between the germline ends. For the CDR3, the DNA is TGTGCCTGGAGTGCTCAGCCAGCGACTGGAAACACCATATATTTT. As protein: CAWSAQPATGNTIYF. Full variable domain (remainder filled in from reference TRBV30 and TRBJ1-3): SQTIHQWPATLVQPVGSPLSLECTVEGTSNPNLYWYRQAAGRGLQLLFYSVGIGQISSEVPQNLSASRPQDRQFILSSKKLLLSDSGFYLCAWSAQPATGNTIYFGEGSWLTVV.

J is TRBJ1-2 and V is TRBV19, with 9 bases identical to TRBD1. J lost 2 bases, V lost 5 bases, and 6 bases had no gene match. CDR1 LNHDA and CDR2 SQIVND come from the germline V gene (reference sequence). This CDR3 region has 15 residues. CDR3 coding DNA: TGTGCCAGTAGTCCAACAGGGGGCAGCAACTATGGCTACACCTTC. Translation: CASSPTGGSNYGYTF.

The V gene is TRBV7-2, the J gene TRBJ2-7; 9 nucleotides match TRBD1. After removal of 5 bases from V and 3 bases from J, the junction contained 5 bases not matched to a gene. The V gene's germline CDR1 is SGHTA and CDR2 FQGNSA. The CDR3 runs to 14 residues. CDR3 amino acids: CASSAGTGNYEQYF. For the CDR3, the DNA is TGTGCCAGCAGCGCCGGGACAGGGAACTACGAGCAGTACTTC.

The CDR3 DNA follows: TGTGCCAGCAGTGAAGGCGGGCATAGCACTGAAGCTTTCTTT. This codes for CASSEGGHSTEAFF. The chain has TRBV25-1 and TRBJ1-1; D uncertain. Trimming left V 2 bases short and J 4 bases short, with 11 bases between. This CDR3 has 14 residues. Germline loops: CDR1 MGHDK, CDR2 SYGVNS.

In this sample, this clone turned up once. This chain connects TRBV7-9 to TRBJ1-1; perhaps TRBD1 as D (5 bases). Deletions cut 7 bases from V and 3 bases from J, with 18 bases between. This CDR3 has 15 amino acids. The germline V gene encodes CDR1 SEHNR and CDR2 FQNEAQ (reference sequence). The CDR3 bases are TGTGCCAGCACCTATGGGGGGGGTAAGGACACTGAAGCTTTCTTT. This gives the protein CASTYGGGKDTEAFF.

The chain carries TRBV10-1 and TRBJ2-5; TRBD2 matches at 12 bases. This CDR3 has 15 residues. Germline loops: CDR1 WNHNN, CDR2 SYGVQD (reference sequence). After removal of 6 bases from V and 1 base from J, the junction contained 3 bases not matched to a gene. CDR3 protein: CASSLGLAGQETQYF. Here the CDR3 DNA reads TGCGCCAGCAGCCTGGGACTAGCGGGCCAAGAGACCCAGTACTTC.

This chain uses TRBV6-6 with TRBJ2-1, with D uncertain. The length of the CDR3 is 12 residues. Trimming removed 0 bases from V and 10 bases from J, with 7 bases in between. CDR1 and CDR2 from the germline V gene are MNHNY and SVGAGI (reference sequence). In DNA form, the CDR3 reads TGTGCCAGCAGTTACTCGCCGCAGGAGCAGTTCTTC. Translated, it gives CASSYSPQEQFF.

The chain carries TRBV3-1 (or the pseudogene TRBV3-2) and TRBJ2-5; D uncertain. Germline loops: CDR1 LGHDT, CDR2 YNNKEL (reference sequence). This CDR3 contains 18 residues. Between the trimmed V and J ends, which lost 0 bases and 4 bases, there was a span of 21 bases. The CDR3 DNA is TGTGCCAGCAGCCAAGAGGCCCCTCAGCGTCGGCGTGGAGAGACCCAGTACTTC. The encoded protein is CASSQEAPQRRRGETQYF.

The chain joins TRBV15 to TRBJ2-7; D perhaps matches TRBD2 (5 bases). The CDR3 extends over 15 amino acids. The V gene's germline CDR1 is LNHNV and CDR2 YYDKDF (reference sequence). Between the trimmed V and J ends, which lost 0 bases and 0 bases, there was a span of 9 bases. In nucleotides, the CDR3 is TGTGCCACCAGCAGAGACCTAGCAGGCTCCTACGAGCAGTACTTC. Its translation is CATSRDLAGSYEQYF.

The count of this clone is one. This same CDR3 is encoded by further DNA sequences in the sample. The chain combines TRBV5-1 with TRBJ1-3, with 7 bases fitting TRBD1. The CDR3 runs to 14 residues. V was pared by 4 bases and J by 2 bases, with 3 bases of the junction left unmatched. Germline assignment: CDR1 SGHRS and CDR2 YFSETQ. CDR3 loop: CASSLGTAGNTIYF. CDR3 sequence (DNA): TGCGCCAGCAGCCTTGGGACAGCTGGAAACACCATATATTTT. The full variable domain, its missing parts supplied by reference TRBV5-1 and TRBJ1-3, is KAGVTQTPRYLIKTRGQQVTLSCSPISGHRSVSWYQQTPGQGLQFLFEYFSETQRNKGNFPGRFSGRQFSNSRSEMNVSTLELGDSALYLCASSLGTAGNTIYFGEGSWLTVV.

This clone was counted a few times. V gene TRBV5-1 combines with J gene TRBJ2-5; 10 nucleotides agree with TRBD2. Germline V gives CDR1 SGHRS, CDR2 YFSETQ. The CDR3 consists of 15 residues. V lost 4 bases, J lost 4 bases, and 7 bases stayed unmatched. CDR3 bases: TGCGCCAGCAGCCCTACTAGCGGGACGATAGAGACCCAGTACTTC. Protein sequence: CASSPTSGTIETQYF.

The chain uses TRBV18 and TRBJ1-2, with D perhaps matching TRBD1 (5 bases). This CDR3 contains 15 residues. V was trimmed by 2 bases and J by 6 bases, leaving 16 bases between them. Germline V CDR1 and CDR2: KGHSH, LQKENI. CDR3 region: CASSPRSGRVDGYTF. In DNA form, the CDR3 reads TGTGCCAGCTCACCAAGGTCGGGCAGGGTCGATGGCTACACCTTC.

The gene calls are TRBV18 and TRBJ1-6, with D possibly being TRBD1 (6 bases). CDR1 and CDR2 (germline): KGHSH, LQKENI. Deletions cut 4 bases from V and 2 bases from J, with 18 bases between. This CDR3 comprises 18 residues. The CDR3 DNA follows: TGTGCCAGCTCACGGGCCTCACGGACAGAAACCTATAATTCACCCCTCCACTTT. Translating it yields CASSRASRTETYNSPLHF.

The chain couples TRBV30 to TRBJ2-2; the D gene is possibly TRBD1 (5 bases). The CDR3 length is 14 residues. Germline CDR1 reads GTSNPN; CDR2 reads SVGIG (reference sequence). Between the trimmed V and J ends, which lost 4 bases and 7 bases, there was a span of 16 bases. The CDR3 sequence is CAWIPGRAGGELFF. The CDR3 bases are TGTGCCTGGATCCCCGGCAGGGCAGGCGGGGAGCTGTTTTTT.

The genes are TRBV5-1 and TRBJ2-1; TRBD2 aligns across 7 bases. Germline V lookup: CDR1 SGHRS, CDR2 YFSETQ. The V gene end was trimmed by 0 bases and the J gene end by 9 bases; junction bases not matched to a gene: 12. The CDR3 runs 16 residues. The CDR3 nucleotides read TGCGCCAGCAGCTTGGTACGAGGGAGGGCGGAATTTGAGCAGTTCTTC. This gives the protein CASSLVRGRAEFEQFF.

The rearrangement links TRBV18 to TRBJ1-5, with TRBD1 matching over 7 bases. With 2 bases clipped from V and 5 bases from J, the junction kept 3 bases outside the gene matches. Germline CDR1 KGHSH, CDR2 LQKENI. The CDR3 sequence is 14 residues long. CDR3 region: CASSPARGHQPQHF. CDR3 coding DNA: TGTGCCAGCTCACCAGCGAGGGGGCATCAGCCCCAGCATTTT.

The V and J genes are TRBV10-3 and TRBJ1-5, with D uncertain. Germline loops: CDR1 ENHRY, CDR2 SYGVKD. V lost 0 bases and J 7 bases, leaving 16 bases between the germline ends. The CDR3 has 16 residues. CDR3 amino acids: CAISESREGDGQPQHF. The CDR3 bases are TGTGCCATCAGTGAGTCGAGAGAGGGAGATGGGCAGCCCCAGCATTTT.

This clone was detected only a few times. This chain links TRBV19 with TRBJ1-1; 11 positions match TRBD1. This CDR3 is 15 amino acids long. Germline trimming cut 3 bases from V and 4 bases from J; bases unmatched to any gene: 4. In germline, CDR1 is LNHDA, CDR2 SQIVND (reference sequence). The CDR3 coding sequence is TGTGCCAGTAGTATTCGGACAGGGGGCGGCACTGAAGCTTTCTTT. Encoded protein: CASSIRTGGGTEAFF.